The 32 T cell receptor beta chains below all came from one sample that was sequenced in a study of blood T cells in healthy people across ages. A second PCR of about 7 to 12 cycles used a sample-barcoded 5' primer and a J-beta primer mix. TCRdb itself ran the 5' RACE reads through MiXCR, one entry per CDR3 protein. The sample includes 800,000 or so distinct CDR3 sequences, about 46% of them seen just once. The sequenced material came from blood. The source is a man at least 80 years old in good health.

The chain uses TRBV3-1 and TRBJ2-3, with 10 bases lining up with TRBD2. The CDR3 sequence is 16 residues long. The germline CDR1 and CDR2 sequences are LGHDT and YNNKEL (reference sequence). Germline trimming cut 4 bases from V and 5 bases from J; bases unmatched to any gene: 9. Written as DNA, the CDR3 is TGTGCCAGCAGCCTGCGGACCAGCGGGAGGGGAGATACGCAGTATTTT. Its translation: CASSLRTSGRGDTQYF.

The rearrangement uses TRBV4-2 and TRBJ2-1; 15 bases align to TRBD2. The V gene's germline CDR1 is LGHNA and CDR2 YNFKEQ. This CDR3 has 16 residues. The V segment lost 1 base and the J segment 9 bases; nucleotides outside the gene matches: 4. CDR3 DNA sequence: TGTGCCAGCAGCCAAGGGACTAGCGGGAGGGCAGGTGAGCAGTTCTTC. Translating gives CASSQGTSGRAGEQFF.

This chain's CDR3 is CASSLGTSGRGYEQYF. In DNA, the CDR3 is TGCGCCAGCAGCCTCGGGACTAGCGGGAGAGGTTACGAGCAGTACTTC. The V call is TRBV5-1, the J call TRBJ2-7; 14 bases are shared with TRBD2. Trimming cost V 4 bases and J 4 bases; bases outside gene matches: 7. The CDR3 length is 16 residues. Germline V gene sequence: CDR1 SGHRS, CDR2 YFSETQ.

As regards this clonotype: The junction departs from germline at one end; a sequencing error may be responsible. The V gene is TRBV4-3, the J gene TRBJ2-5; 11 bases line up with TRBD2. CDR3 length: 15 residues. CDR1 is LGHNA and CDR2 is YSLEER in the germline V gene. The CDR3 reads CASSRSGRDQETQYF. CDR3 sequence (DNA): TGTGCCAGCAGCCGTAGCGGGAGGGACCAAGAGACCCAGTACTTC.

This clonotype was counted many times. The chain has TRBV29-1 and TRBJ2-5, with 7 bases fitting TRBD2. The germline V gene has CDR1 SQVTM and CDR2 ANQGSEA. V trimming: 4 bases; J trimming: 4 bases; junction bases outside the gene matches: 6. This CDR3 is 13 amino acids long. The CDR3 bases are TGCAGCGTTGCTCGGGGGGAGGGAGAGACCCAGTACTTC. It translates to CSVARGEGETQYF.

A few counts support this clonotype. The chain links TRBV20-1 to TRBJ2-5, with 11 positions matching TRBD2. The last part of the DNA fits TRBJ2-7 better; the J call may be wrong. CDR1 and CDR2 from the germline V gene are DFQATT and SNEGSKA (reference sequence). The CDR3 is 14 residues long. CDR3: CSANEASGRNEQYF. CDR3 nucleotides: TGCAGTGCTAACGAGGCTAGCGGGAGGAACGAGCAGTACTTC.

This clonotype was observed a few times. This chain links TRBV12-3 or TRBV12-4 with TRBJ2-7; 7 nucleotides line up with TRBD1. The CDR3 loop spans 15 amino acids. V was pared by 1 base and J by 4 bases, with 7 bases of the junction left unmatched. CDR3 DNA: TGTGCCAGCAGTTTAGGCGCTCAGGGGGTATACGAGCAGTACTTC. Translated, it gives CASSLGAQGVYEQYF.

There are many counts of this clonotype. The rearrangement joins TRBV27 to TRBJ2-1; 14 bases map to TRBD2. The germline CDR1 and CDR2 sequences are MNHEY and SMNVEV (reference sequence). This CDR3 has 15 amino acids. The ends lost 5 bases at V and 6 bases at J; junction bases unmatched: 3. For the CDR3, the DNA is TGTGCCAGCAGTCCCGGGACTAGCGGGAGCAATGAGCAGTTCTTC. Residues: CASSPGTSGSNEQFF.

This chain links TRBV12-3 or TRBV12-4 with TRBJ2-1; D unresolved. The CDR3 consists of 15 residues. Trimming removed 3 bases from V and 4 bases from J, with 13 bases in between. The CDR3 loop is CASSLLGELYNEQFF. The DNA for the CDR3 is TGTGCCAGCAGTTTGCTCGGTGAACTTTACAATGAGCAGTTCTTC.

J is TRBJ1-1 and V is TRBV9; D is uncertain. Looked up from germline, CDR1 is SGDLS and CDR2 is YYNGEE. This CDR3 comprises 14 residues. Trimming shortened V by 4 bases and J by 7 bases, and 17 bases separated the two germline ends. CDR3 amino acids: CASSPTQGKGEAFF. CDR3 DNA: TGTGCCAGCAGCCCCACTCAAGGGAAGGGTGAAGCTTTCTTT.

The chain links TRBV6-6 to TRBJ2-7; D is possibly TRBD1 (6 bases). Per the germline V gene, CDR1 is MNHNY and CDR2 is SVGAGI (reference sequence). Trimming shortened V by 5 bases and J by 3 bases, and 17 bases separated the two germline ends. CDR3 size: 15 residues. CDR3 bases: TGTGCCAGCAGTGACGGACAGCGCTTAAACTACGAGCAGTACTTC. Its translation: CASSDGQRLNYEQYF.

V is TRBV28 and J is TRBJ2-6, with 11 positions matching TRBD1. There are 18 residues in the CDR3. Germline V CDR1 and CDR2: MDHEN, SYDVKM. V was pared by 1 base and J by 2 bases, with 4 bases of the junction left unmatched. The CDR3 loop reads CASSLFRDRGAGANVLTF. The CDR3 nucleotides are TGTGCCAGCAGTTTATTCCGGGACAGGGGGGCTGGGGCCAACGTCCTGACTTTC. The full variable domain, in which reference TRBV28 and TRBJ2-6 provide the parts outside the CDR3, is DVKVTQSSRYLVKRTGEKVFLECVQDMDHENMFWYRQDPGLGLRLIYFSYDVKMKEKGDIPEGYSVSREKKERFSLILESASTNQTSMYLCASSLFRDRGAGANVLTFGAGSRLTVL.

Only a few counts were recorded for this clonotype. V is TRBV28 and J is TRBJ2-7; either TRBD1 or TRBD2 may supply D (5 bases each). The CDR3 length is 14 residues. The germline V gene encodes CDR1 MDHEN and CDR2 SYDVKM. The V and J ends lost 2 bases and 3 bases respectively, with 11 bases between them. The CDR3 sequence is CASSLRGRVYEQYF. CDR3 DNA: TGTGCCAGCAGTTTAAGGGGACGGGTCTACGAGCAGTACTTC.

The V call is TRBV28, the J call TRBJ2-4, with D hard to call. The CDR3 length is 12 residues. V was trimmed by 7 bases and J by 15 bases, leaving 19 bases between them. Per germline, CDR1 MDHEN and CDR2 SYDVKM. The CDR3 loop reads CASKDGPYERYF. CDR3 nucleotide sequence: TGTGCCAGCAAGGACGGCCCCTACGAGCGGTACTTC.

At least ten counts were recorded for this clonotype. The chain combines TRBV7-2 with TRBJ2-3; TRBD2 matches at 15 bases. The CDR3 has 16 amino acids. V lost 6 bases to trimming and J lost 4 bases; unmatched junction nucleotides: 5. Germline loops: CDR1 SGHTA, CDR2 FQGNSA. This CDR3 reads CASRGTSGRLADTQYF. CDR3 DNA sequence: TGTGCCAGCAGAGGGACTAGCGGGAGGCTCGCAGATACGCAGTATTTT.

The J gene is TRBJ1-2, the V gene TRBV12-3 or TRBV12-4; D remains ambiguous. V was pared by 3 bases and J by 0 bases, with 8 bases between. There are 14 residues in the CDR3. CDR3 DNA sequence: TGTGCCAGCAGTTTGGGCAGTTCTAACTATGGCTACACCTTC. Translation: CASSLGSSNYGYTF.

The sample holds a few counts of this clonotype. The V and J genes are TRBV29-1 and TRBJ2-5; D remains ambiguous. V lost 2 bases to trimming and J lost 2 bases, with 9 bases between them. The CDR3 has 13 residues. CDR1 is SQVTM, CDR2 ANQGSEA, per germline. In DNA, the CDR3 is TGCAGCGTTGAAATGGTTCCTCAAGAGACCCAGTACTTC. Its translation is CSVEMVPQETQYF.

The chain's CDR3 is CASSQEESGFGAGLREQYF. In nucleotides, the CDR3 is TGTGCCAGCAGCCAAGAGGAGTCGGGTTTCGGGGCAGGGCTCAGGGAGCAGTACTTC. The chain employs TRBV4-2 and TRBJ2-7; D is perhaps TRBD1 or TRBD2 (5 bases each). Germline V gives CDR1 LGHNA, CDR2 YNFKEQ. V was clipped by 0 bases and J by 7 bases, with 28 bases between them. The CDR3 extends over 19 amino acids.

This rearrangement joins TRBV27 to TRBJ2-4, with 8 bases aligning to TRBD1. The DNA end is a closer match to TRBJ2-7, so the J assignment may be wrong. The CDR3 runs to 16 residues. CDR1 and CDR2 from the germline V gene are MNHEY and SMNVEV (reference sequence). The CDR3, as DNA: TGTGCCAGCAGTAGGGTAGCAGGGGGCGCAACCTACGAGCAGTACTTC. Amino acids: CASSRVAGGATYEQYF.

V gene TRBV9 combines with J gene TRBJ1-4; D unclear. The CDR3 length is 14 residues. Germline V gene sequence: CDR1 SGDLS, CDR2 YYNGEE. Trimming left V 0 bases short and J 0 bases short, with 3 bases between. The CDR3 nucleotides read TGTGCCAGCAGCGTAGATGCAACTAATGAAAAACTGTTTTTT. It encodes CASSVDATNEKLFF.

This clonotype was picked up many times. The chain joins TRBV25-1 to TRBJ2-1, with 13 nucleotides matching TRBD2. J was trimmed by 7 bases and V by 6 bases; bases with no gene match: 0. The CDR3 is 13 residues long. The germline gives CDR1 MGHDK, CDR2 SYGVNS. The CDR3 DNA reads TGTGCCAGCAGGACTAGCGGGGGGAATGAGCAGTTCTTC. Amino acid sequence: CASRTSGGNEQFF.

This clonotype was seen once. The V and J genes are TRBV29-1 and TRBJ2-3; 7 bases agree with TRBD2. CDR1 is SQVTM, CDR2 ANQGSEA, per germline. V trimming: 4 bases; J trimming: 1 base; junction bases outside the gene matches: 2. The CDR3 extends over 13 amino acids. The CDR3, as DNA: TGCAGCGTTGCCAGCGGGGGCACAGATACGCAGTATTTT. It encodes CSVASGGTDTQYF.

This clonotype was observed many times. The V call is TRBV2, the J call TRBJ2-1; D call uncertain. V was trimmed by 6 bases and J by 0 bases, leaving 12 bases between them. This CDR3 region has 15 residues. CDR1 is SNHLY and CDR2 is FYNNEI in the germline V gene. CDR3 in DNA: TGTGCCAGCAGGGTCTCCCCAAGCTCCTACAATGAGCAGTTCTTC. It specifies CASRVSPSSYNEQFF.

This clonotype came up a few times. J is TRBJ2-6 and V is TRBV7-2, with D possibly TRBD2 on 6 matching bases. There are 16 residues in the CDR3. Trimming removed 3 bases at V and 4 bases at J, with 13 bases between. Germline V gives CDR1 SGHTA, CDR2 FQGNSA. CDR3 sequence reads: CASSFSGDAGANVLTF. CDR3 in DNA: TGTGCCAGCAGCTTCTCGGGAGATGCAGGGGCCAACGTCCTGACTTTC.

The chain couples TRBV30 to TRBJ1-2; D is possibly TRBD1 (5 bases). The CDR3 is 14 amino acids. From germline, CDR1 is GTSNPN and CDR2 SVGIG (reference sequence). Trimming stripped 4 bases from V and 6 bases from J, with 18 bases between. CDR3 coding DNA: TGTGCCTGGACCCCCGGGGCGGCGAAACATGGCTACACCTTC. It yields the protein CAWTPGAAKHGYTF.

This clonotype was detected only once. The chain couples TRBV5-1 to TRBJ2-7; the D call may be TRBD1 or TRBD2 (6 bases each). The CDR3 runs to 15 residues. Germline lookup yields CDR1 SGHRS and CDR2 YFSETQ. V lost 5 bases and J lost 2, with 17 bases in between. CDR3 region: CASRTGGHQTYEQYF. CDR3 sequence (DNA): TGCGCCAGCAGAACCGGGGGACATCAGACCTACGAGCAGTACTTC.

The DNA of the CDR3 is TGTGCCAGCAGCCCGGGACATGGGGTTTACAATGAGCAGTTCTTC. Its translation is CASSPGHGVYNEQFF. The V call is TRBV7-6, the J call TRBJ2-1, with a weak D call TRBD1 (6 bases). Germline lookup yields CDR1 SGHVS and CDR2 FNYEAQ. The CDR3 has 15 residues. Trimming took 5 bases from V and 4 from J, leaving 15 bases between them.

The chain combines TRBV20-1 with TRBJ2-6, with D tentatively TRBD1 or TRBD2 (5 bases each). The CDR3 spans 18 residues. Germline V CDR1 and CDR2: DFQATT, SNEGSKA (reference sequence). V gave up 4 bases and J gave up 0 bases, with 19 bases separating them. The CDR3 sequence is CSATLFRESNSGANVLTF. CDR3 nucleotides: TGCAGTGCTACTCTTTTCAGGGAGAGTAACTCTGGGGCCAACGTCCTGACTTTC.

The sample holds many counts of this clonotype. The gene calls are TRBV29-1 and TRBJ1-5; a possible D gene is TRBD1 (6 bases). The CDR3 has 13 residues. Germline V gene lookup returns CDR1 SQVTM and CDR2 ANQGSEA. With 5 bases removed from V and 4 bases from J, the gap between germline ends came to 12 bases. The CDR3 bases are TGCAGCGTTCAGGACAGAACTAATCAGCCCCAGCATTTT. Translated: CSVQDRTNQPQHF.

The rearrangement uses TRBV4-2 and TRBJ2-1; 15 bases match TRBD2. With V trimmed by 1 base and J by 9 bases, 4 bases remained unmatched. Germline V gene sequence: CDR1 LGHNA, CDR2 YNFKEQ. The CDR3 loop spans 16 amino acids. DNA of the CDR3: TGTGCCAGCAGCCAAGTAGGGGGACTAGCGGGAGGTGAGCAGTTCTTC. Its translation: CASSQVGGLAGGEQFF.

The CDR3 nucleotides are TGCAGTGCCTATACCAAGGTGCCGGAGACCCAGTACTTC. The encoded protein is CSAYTKVPETQYF. The chain employs TRBV20-1 and TRBJ2-5, with D uncertain. Trimming removed 6 bases at V and 5 bases at J, with 16 bases between. The CDR3 totals 13 residues. Per germline, CDR1 DFQATT and CDR2 SNEGSKA (reference sequence).

The rearrangement joins TRBV5-1 to TRBJ2-1, with D perhaps matching TRBD2 (6 bases). In germline, CDR1 is SGHRS, CDR2 YFSETQ. Trimming removed 3 bases at V and 8 bases at J, with 21 bases between. This CDR3 spans 16 amino acids. DNA for the CDR3: TGCGCCAGCAGCTCGGCTAGCGTCCTTTGGTTGGATGAGCAGTTCTTC. Protein sequence: CASSSASVLWLDEQFF. The entire variable domain, with the rest obtained from reference TRBV5-1 and TRBJ2-1, is as follows: KAGVTQTPRYLIKTRGQQVTLSCSPISGHRSVSWYQQTPGQGLQFLFEYFSETQRNKGNFPGRFSGRQFSNSRSEMNVSTLELGDSALYLCASSSASVLWLDEQFFGPGTRLTVL.